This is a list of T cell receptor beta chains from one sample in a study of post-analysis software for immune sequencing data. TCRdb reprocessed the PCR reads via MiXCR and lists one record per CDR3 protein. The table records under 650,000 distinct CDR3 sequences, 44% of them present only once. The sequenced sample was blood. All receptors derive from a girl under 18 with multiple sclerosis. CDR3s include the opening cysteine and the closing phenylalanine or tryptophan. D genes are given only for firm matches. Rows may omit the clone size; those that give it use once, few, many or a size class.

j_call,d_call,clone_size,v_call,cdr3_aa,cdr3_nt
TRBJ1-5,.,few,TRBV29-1,CSVADGSNQPQHF,TGCAGCGTAGCTGACGGAAGCAATCAGCCCCAGCATTTT
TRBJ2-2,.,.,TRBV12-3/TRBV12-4,CASSFNGVTGELFF,TGTGCCAGCAGTTTTAATGGCGTAACCGGGGAGCTGTTTTTT
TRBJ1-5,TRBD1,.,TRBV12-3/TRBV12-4,CASSYDRGQPQHF,TGTGCCAGCAGCTATGACAGGGGTCAGCCCCAGCATTTT
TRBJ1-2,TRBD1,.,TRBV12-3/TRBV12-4,CASSADRLLGYGYTF,TGTGCCAGCAGTGCGGACAGGTTGCTAGGCTATGGCTACACCTTC
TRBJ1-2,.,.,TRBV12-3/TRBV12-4,CASSLARTTGYGYTF,TGTGCCAGCAGTTTAGCCAGGACCACAGGGTACGGCTACACCTTC
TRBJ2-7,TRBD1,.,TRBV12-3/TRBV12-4,CAGNDRGPSYEQYF,TGTGCCGGCAACGACAGGGGTCCCTCCTACGAGCAGTACTTC
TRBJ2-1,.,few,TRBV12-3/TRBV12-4,CASRKRTERNNEQFF,TGTGCCAGCAGGAAGAGGACAGAAAGGAACAATGAGCAGTTCTTC
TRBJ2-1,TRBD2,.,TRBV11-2,CASSFIAGGPGEQFF,TGTGCCAGCAGCTTTATAGCGGGAGGGCCAGGGGAGCAGTTCTTC
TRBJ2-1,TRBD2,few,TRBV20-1,CSARDPSGPSGNEQFF,TGCAGTGCTAGAGATCCTAGCGGGCCCTCCGGGAATGAGCAGTTCTTC
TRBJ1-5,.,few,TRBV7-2,CASTDPMDLSNQPQHF,TGTGCCAGCACCGACCCCATGGACCTTAGCAATCAGCCCCAGCATTTT
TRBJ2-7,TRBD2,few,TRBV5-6,CASSFLLAGIYEQYF,TGTGCCAGCAGTTTTCTTCTAGCGGGAATTTACGAGCAGTACTTC
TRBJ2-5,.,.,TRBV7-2,CASSLDWGAQYF,TGTGCCAGCAGCTTGGATTGGGGGGCCCAGTACTTC
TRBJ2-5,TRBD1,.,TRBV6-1,CASSEGDRRETQYF,TGTGCCAGCAGTGAAGGGGACAGGAGGGAGACCCAGTACTTC
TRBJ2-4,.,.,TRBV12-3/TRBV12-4,CASSLTSNNIQYF,TGTGCCAGCAGTTTAACTAGTAACAACATTCAGTACTTC
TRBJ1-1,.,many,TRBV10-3,CAISIGTDTEAFF,TGTGCCATCAGCATCGGGACTGACACTGAAGCTTTCTTT
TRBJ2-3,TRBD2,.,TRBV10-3,CAISEQRDTDTQYF,TGTGCCATCAGTGAACAGCGGGACACAGATACGCAGTATTTT